This T cell receptor (beta chain) was found in a study of CD8 T cells in ankylosing spondylitis. Using quantitative 5'-RACE with molecular barcodes, the authors made TCR beta libraries. TCRdb analysed the 5' RACE reads with MiXCR anew, one entry per CDR3 protein. The table lists a few hundred thousand distinct CDR3 sequences, around 20% of them singletons, with 7.8% in the top ten. CDR1 is SEHNR, CDR2 FQNEAQ, per germline (reference sequence). The CDR3 sequence is 15 residues long. V trimming: 6 bases; J trimming: 6 bases; junction bases outside the gene matches: 9. The rearrangement links TRBV7-9 to TRBJ2-1; 9 nucleotides match TRBD1. Sequencing was done on a sample of blood, either unsorted or a sorted T cell fraction (not recorded which). The receptor comes from a male donor with ankylosing spondylitis or in good health (not recorded which). The CDR3 DNA reads as TGTGCCAGCAGTCCCGGGACAGGGTTAGGCAATGAGCAGTTCTTC. This codes for CASSPGTGLGNEQFF.